This T cell receptor (beta chain) was profiled in a study of type 1 regulatory T cells. Study details: This in vitro CD4 product, T-allo10, is enriched for Tr1 cells and alloantigen-specific.

This CDR3 comprises 16 residues. CDR1 and CDR2 from the germline V gene are LGHDT and YNNKEL (reference sequence). J was trimmed by 9 bases and V by 0 bases; bases with no gene match: 9. A single record per CDR3 protein comes from TCRdb applying MiXCR to the reads. The data show roughly 18,000 distinct CDR3 sequences, 10% to 13% seen once. In this sample, this clonotype turned up many times. The specimen sequenced was CD4+ T cells, either the whole sample or a sorted fraction (not recorded which). The clonotype originates from a human donor in good health. The chain combines TRBV3-1 with TRBJ2-1, with TRBD2 matching over 9 bases. CDR3 in amino acids: CASSQDKLAGSSEQFF. The CDR3 DNA reads as TGTGCCAGCAGCCAAGATAAGCTAGCGGGGAGCAGTGAGCAGTTCTTC.